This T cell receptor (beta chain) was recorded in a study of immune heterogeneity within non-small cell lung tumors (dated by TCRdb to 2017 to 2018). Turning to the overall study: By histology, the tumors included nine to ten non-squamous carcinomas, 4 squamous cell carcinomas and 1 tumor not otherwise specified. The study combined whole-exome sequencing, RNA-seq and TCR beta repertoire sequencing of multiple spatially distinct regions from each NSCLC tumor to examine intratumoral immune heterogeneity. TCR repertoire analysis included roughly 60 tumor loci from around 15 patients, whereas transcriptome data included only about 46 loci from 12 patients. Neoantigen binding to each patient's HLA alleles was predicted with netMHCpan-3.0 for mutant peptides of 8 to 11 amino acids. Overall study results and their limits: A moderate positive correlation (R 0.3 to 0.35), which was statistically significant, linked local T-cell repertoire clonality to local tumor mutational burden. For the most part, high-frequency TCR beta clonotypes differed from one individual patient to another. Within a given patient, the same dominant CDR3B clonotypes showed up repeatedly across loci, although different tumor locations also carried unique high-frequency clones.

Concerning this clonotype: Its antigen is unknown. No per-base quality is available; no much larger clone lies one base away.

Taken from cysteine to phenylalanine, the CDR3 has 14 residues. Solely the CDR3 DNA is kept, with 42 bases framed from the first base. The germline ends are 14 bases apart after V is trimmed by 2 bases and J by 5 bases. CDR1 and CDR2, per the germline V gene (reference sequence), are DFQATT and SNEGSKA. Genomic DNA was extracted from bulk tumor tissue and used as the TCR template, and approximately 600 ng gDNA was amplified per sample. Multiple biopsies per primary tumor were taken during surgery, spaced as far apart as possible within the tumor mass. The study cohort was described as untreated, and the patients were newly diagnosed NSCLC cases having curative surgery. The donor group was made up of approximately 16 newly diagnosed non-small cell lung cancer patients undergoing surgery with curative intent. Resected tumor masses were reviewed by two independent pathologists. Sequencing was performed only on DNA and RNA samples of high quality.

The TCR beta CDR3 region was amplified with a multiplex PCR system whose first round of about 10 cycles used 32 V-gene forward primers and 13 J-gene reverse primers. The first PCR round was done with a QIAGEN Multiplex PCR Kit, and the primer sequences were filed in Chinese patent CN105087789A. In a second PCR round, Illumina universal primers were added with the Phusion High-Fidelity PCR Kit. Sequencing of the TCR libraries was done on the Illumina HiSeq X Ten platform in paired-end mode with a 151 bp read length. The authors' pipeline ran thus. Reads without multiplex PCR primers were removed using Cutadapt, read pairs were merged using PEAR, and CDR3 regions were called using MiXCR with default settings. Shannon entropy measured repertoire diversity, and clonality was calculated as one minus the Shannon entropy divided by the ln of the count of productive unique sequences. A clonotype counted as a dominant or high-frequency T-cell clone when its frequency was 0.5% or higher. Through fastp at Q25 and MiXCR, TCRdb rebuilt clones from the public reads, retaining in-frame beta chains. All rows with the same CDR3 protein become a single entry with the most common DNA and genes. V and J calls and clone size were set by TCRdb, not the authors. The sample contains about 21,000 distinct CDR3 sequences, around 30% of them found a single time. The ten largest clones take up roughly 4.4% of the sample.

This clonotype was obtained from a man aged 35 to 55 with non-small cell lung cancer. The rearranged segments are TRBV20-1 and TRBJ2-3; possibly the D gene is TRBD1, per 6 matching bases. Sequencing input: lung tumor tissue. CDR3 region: CSARPLGAGDTQYF. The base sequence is TGCAGTGCTAGACCCTTGGGGGCGGGAGATACGCAGTATTTT.